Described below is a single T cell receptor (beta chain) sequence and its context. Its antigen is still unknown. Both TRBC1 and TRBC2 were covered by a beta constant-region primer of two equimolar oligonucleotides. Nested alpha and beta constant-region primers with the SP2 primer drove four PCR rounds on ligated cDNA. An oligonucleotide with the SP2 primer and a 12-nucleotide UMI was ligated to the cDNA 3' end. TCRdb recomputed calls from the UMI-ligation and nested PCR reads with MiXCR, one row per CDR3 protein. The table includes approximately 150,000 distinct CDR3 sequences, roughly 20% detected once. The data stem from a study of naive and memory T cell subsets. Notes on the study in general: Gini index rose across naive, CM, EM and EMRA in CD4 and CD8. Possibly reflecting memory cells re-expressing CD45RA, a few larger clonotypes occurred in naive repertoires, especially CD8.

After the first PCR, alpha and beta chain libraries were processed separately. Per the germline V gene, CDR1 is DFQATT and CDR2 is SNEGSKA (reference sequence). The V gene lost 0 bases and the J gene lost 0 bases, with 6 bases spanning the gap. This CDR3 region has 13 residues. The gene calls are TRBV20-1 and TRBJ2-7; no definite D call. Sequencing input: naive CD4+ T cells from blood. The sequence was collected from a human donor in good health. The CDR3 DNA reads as TGCAGTGCTAGAGATACCCGCTCCTACGAGCAGTACTTC. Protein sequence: CSARDTRSYEQYF.